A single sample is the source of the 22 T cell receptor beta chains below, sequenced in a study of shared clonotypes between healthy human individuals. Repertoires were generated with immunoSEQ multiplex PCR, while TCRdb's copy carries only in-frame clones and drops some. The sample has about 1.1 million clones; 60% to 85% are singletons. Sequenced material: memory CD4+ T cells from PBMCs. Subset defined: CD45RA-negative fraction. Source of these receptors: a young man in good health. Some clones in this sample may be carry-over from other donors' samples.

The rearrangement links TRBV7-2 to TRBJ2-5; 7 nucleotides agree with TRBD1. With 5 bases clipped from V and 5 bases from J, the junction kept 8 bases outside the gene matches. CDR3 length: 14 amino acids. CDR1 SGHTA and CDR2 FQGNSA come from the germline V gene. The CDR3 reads CASSNGQAGETQYF. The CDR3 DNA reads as TGTGCCAGCAGCAACGGACAGGCCGGGGAGACCCAGTACTTC.

The CDR3 DNA reads as TGTGCCAGCAGTTTGCGGGGCGGTATCCAAGAGACCCAGTACTTC. It codes for CASSLRGGIQETQYF. The chain recombines TRBV28 with TRBJ2-5; tentative D call: TRBD2 (6 bases). Germline CDR1 and CDR2: MDHEN and SYDVKM. Trimming cost V 3 bases and J 1 base, with 12 bases left between them. The CDR3 covers 15 residues.

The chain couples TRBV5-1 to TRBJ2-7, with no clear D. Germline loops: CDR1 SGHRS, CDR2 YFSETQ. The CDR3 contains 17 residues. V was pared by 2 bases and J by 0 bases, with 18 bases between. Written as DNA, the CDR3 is TGCGCCAGCAGCTTCTTAAGTGGCCCCCGCCCCTCCTACGAGCAGTACTTC. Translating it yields CASSFLSGPRPSYEQYF.

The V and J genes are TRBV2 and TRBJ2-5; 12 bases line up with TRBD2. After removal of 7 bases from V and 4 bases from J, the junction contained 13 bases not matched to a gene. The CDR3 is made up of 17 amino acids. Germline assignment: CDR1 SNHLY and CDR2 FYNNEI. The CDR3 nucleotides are TGTGCCAGCACCCTGGGGCTAGCGGGAGGGTTCGGAGAGACCCAGTACTTC. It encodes CASTLGLAGGFGETQYF.

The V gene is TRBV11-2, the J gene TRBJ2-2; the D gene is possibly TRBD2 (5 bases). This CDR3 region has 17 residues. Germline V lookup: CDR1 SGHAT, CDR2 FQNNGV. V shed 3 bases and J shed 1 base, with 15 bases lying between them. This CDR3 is CASSFWAGMQNTGELFF. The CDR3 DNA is TGTGCCAGCAGCTTTTGGGCGGGTATGCAGAACACCGGGGAGCTGTTTTTT.

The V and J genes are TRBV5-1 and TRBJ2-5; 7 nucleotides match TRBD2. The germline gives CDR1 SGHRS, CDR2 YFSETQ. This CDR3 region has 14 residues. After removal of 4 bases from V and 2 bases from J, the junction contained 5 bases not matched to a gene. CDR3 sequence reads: CASSREAKQETQYF. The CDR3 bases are TGCGCCAGCAGCCGGGAGGCTAAACAAGAGACCCAGTACTTC.

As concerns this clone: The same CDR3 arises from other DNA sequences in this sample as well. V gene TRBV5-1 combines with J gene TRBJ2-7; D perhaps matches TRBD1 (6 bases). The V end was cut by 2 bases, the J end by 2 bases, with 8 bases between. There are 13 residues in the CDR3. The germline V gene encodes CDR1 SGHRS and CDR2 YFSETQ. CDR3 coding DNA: TGCGCCAGCAGCTTTGGACAGACCTACGAGCAGTACTTC. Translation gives CASSFGQTYEQYF.

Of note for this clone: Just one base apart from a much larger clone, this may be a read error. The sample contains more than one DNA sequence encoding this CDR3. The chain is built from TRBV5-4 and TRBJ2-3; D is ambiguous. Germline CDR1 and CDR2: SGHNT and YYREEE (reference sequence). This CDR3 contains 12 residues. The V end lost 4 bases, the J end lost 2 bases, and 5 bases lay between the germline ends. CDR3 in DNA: TGTGCCAGCAGCCTGAACACAGATACGCAGTATTTT. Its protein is CASSLNTDTQYF.

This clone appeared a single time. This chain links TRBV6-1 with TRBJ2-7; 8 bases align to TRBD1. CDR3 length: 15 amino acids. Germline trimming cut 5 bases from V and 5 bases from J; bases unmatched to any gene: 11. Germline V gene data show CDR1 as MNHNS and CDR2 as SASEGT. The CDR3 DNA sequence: TGTGCCAGCAGTCCCCAGGGGGCCAGTGGTCACGAGCAGTACTTC. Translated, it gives CASSPQGASGHEQYF.

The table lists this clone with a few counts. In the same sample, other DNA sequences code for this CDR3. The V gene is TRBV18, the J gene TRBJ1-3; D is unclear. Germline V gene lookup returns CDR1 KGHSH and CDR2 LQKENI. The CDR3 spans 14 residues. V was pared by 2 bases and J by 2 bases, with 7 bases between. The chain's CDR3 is CASSPSAAGNTIYF. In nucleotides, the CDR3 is TGTGCCAGCTCACCATCGGCAGCTGGAAACACCATATATTTT.

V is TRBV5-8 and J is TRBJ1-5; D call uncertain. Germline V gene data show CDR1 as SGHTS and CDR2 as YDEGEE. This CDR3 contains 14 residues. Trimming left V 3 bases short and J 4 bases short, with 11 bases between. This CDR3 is CASSSYWSNQPQHF. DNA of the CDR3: TGTGCCAGCAGCTCCTACTGGTCGAATCAGCCCCAGCATTTT.

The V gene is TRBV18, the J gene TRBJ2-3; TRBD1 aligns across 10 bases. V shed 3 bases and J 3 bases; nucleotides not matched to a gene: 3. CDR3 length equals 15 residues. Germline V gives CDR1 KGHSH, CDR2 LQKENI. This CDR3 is CASSPRTGGTDTQYF. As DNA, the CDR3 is TGTGCCAGCTCACCGAGGACAGGGGGAACAGATACGCAGTATTTT. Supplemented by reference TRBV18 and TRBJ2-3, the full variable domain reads NAGVMQNPRHLVRRRGQEARLRCSPMKGHSHVYWYRQLPEEGLKFMVYLQKENIIDESGMPKERFSAEFPKEGPSILRIQQVVRGDSAAYFCASSPRTGGTDTQYFGPGTRLTVL.

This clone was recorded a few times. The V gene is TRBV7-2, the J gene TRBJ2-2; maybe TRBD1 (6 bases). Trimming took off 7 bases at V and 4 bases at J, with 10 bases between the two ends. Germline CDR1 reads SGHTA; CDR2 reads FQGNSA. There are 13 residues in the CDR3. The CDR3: CASTGQLTGELFF. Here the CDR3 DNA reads TGTGCCAGCACTGGACAGCTCACCGGGGAGCTGTTTTTT.

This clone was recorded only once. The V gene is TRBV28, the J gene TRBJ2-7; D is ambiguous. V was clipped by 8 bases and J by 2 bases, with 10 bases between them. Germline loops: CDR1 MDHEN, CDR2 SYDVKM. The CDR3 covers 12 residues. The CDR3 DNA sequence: TGTGCCAGCGGCCGGCAGGCCTACGAGCAGTACTTC. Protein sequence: CASGRQAYEQYF. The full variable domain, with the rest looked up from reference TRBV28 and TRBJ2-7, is DVKVTQSSRYLVKRTGEKVFLECVQDMDHENMFWYRQDPGLGLRLIYFSYDVKMKEKGDIPEGYSVSREKKERFSLILESASTNQTSMYLCASGRQAYEQYFGPGTRLTVT.

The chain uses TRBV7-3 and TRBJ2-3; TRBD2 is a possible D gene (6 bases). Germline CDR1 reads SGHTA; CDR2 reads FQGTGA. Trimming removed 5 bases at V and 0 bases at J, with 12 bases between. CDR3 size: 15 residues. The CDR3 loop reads CASSKTSTSTDTQYF. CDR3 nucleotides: TGTGCCAGCAGCAAGACTAGTACTAGCACAGATACGCAGTATTTT.

In nucleotides, the CDR3 is TGTGCCAGCAGCTTAGCTAGCGGGGCGGACATTCAGTACTTC. Translating gives CASSLASGADIQYF. The chain is built from TRBV7-2 and TRBJ2-4; 8 nucleotides agree with TRBD2. The CDR3 consists of 14 residues. Unmatched junction bases numbered 3, after V lost 0 bases and J lost 8 bases. Germline V gives CDR1 SGHTA, CDR2 FQGNSA.

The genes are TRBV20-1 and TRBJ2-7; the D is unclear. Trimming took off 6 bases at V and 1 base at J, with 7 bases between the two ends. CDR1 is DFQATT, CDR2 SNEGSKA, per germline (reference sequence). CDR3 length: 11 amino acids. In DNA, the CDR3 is TGCAGTGCCGACACTTCCTACGAGCAGTACTTC. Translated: CSADTSYEQYF.

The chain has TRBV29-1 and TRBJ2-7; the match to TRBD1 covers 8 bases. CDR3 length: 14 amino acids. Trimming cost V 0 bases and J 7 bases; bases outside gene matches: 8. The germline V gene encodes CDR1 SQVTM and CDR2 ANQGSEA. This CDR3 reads CSVEDRQGACEQYF. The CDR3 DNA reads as TGCAGCGTTGAAGATCGGCAGGGGGCGTGTGAGCAGTACTTC.

Here the CDR3 reads CSVGGDRRGQPTYEQYF. CDR3 bases: TGCAGCGTCGGGGGTGATCGACGCGGACAACCGACCTACGAGCAGTACTTC. The V gene is TRBV29-1, the J gene TRBJ2-7, with a weak D call TRBD2 (6 bases). CDR1 is SQVTM, CDR2 ANQGSEA, per germline. The CDR3 runs to 17 residues. V dropped 6 bases and J dropped 2 bases, with 26 bases sitting between them.

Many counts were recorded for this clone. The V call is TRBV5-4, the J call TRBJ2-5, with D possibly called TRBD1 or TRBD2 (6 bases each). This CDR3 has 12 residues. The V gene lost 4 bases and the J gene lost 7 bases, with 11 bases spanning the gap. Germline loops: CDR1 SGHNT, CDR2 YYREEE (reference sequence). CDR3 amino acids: CASSKGGGTQYF. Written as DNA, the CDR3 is TGTGCCAGCAGCAAGGGGGGAGGGACCCAGTACTTC.

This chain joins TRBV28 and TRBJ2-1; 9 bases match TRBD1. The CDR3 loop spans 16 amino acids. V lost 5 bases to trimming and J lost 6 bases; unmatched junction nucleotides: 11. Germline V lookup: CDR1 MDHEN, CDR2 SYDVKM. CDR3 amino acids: CASSHLPGQGSNEQFF. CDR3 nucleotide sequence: TGTGCCAGCAGTCATCTACCGGGACAGGGTTCCAATGAGCAGTTCTTC.

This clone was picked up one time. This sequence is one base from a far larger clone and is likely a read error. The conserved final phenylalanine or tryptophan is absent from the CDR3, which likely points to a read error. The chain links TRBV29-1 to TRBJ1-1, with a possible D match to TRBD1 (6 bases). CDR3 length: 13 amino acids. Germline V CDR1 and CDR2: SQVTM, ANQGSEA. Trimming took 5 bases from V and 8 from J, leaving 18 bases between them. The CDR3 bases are TGCAGCGTTAACGAACAGGGAGTCGGCGAAGCTTTCTGT. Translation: CSVNEQGVGEAFC.